The next 22 T cell receptor beta chains were all read from a single sample in a study of cytomegalovirus exposure and HLA in healthy donors (dated by TCRdb to 2016 to 2017). The method behind the library was the immunoSEQ multiplex PCR assay. The multiplex PCR relied on a mix of 60 forward primers for TCR Vbeta segments and 13 reverse primers for TCR Jbeta segments. Here the immuneACCESS table is served through TCRdb, limited to in-frame sequences with V and J called. Missing clones are a known gap in these copies; in checked studies unresolved V genes cover under half, and the rest lacks a known reason. This sample has 35,000 to 45,000 clones in its table, and about 60% of those were observed once. The ten largest clones add up to 12% of the sample. The sample consisted of PBMCs. These receptors were collected from a man in his sixties in good health and CMV-seropositive.

This clone was seen a few times. This sequence joins TRBV6-1 and TRBJ2-7, with 7 positions matching TRBD1. Germline CDR1 MNHNS, CDR2 SASEGT. V shed 4 bases, J shed 1 base, and the junction held 10 bases outside the gene matches. This CDR3 has 16 residues. The CDR3 is CASSGETGIFSYEQYF. DNA of the CDR3: TGTGCCAGCAGTGGGGAGACAGGGATCTTTTCCTACGAGCAGTACTTC.

This clone showed up just a few times. The V call is TRBV10-1, the J call TRBJ2-7, with 7 bases fitting TRBD2. The CDR3 spans 16 residues. The V and J ends lost 8 bases and 0 bases, in that order; junction bases with no gene match: 13. Germline V gene lookup returns CDR1 WNHNN and CDR2 SYGVQD (reference sequence). CDR3 residues: CASGSGEGLSSYEQYF. CDR3 sequence (DNA): TGCGCCAGCGGATCTGGGGAGGGGCTGAGCTCCTACGAGCAGTACTTC.

The V gene is TRBV6-5, the J gene TRBJ1-1; 7 positions match TRBD1. Losses at the gene ends were 2 bases for V and 5 bases for J; bases not matched to a gene: 8. The CDR3 totals 15 residues. Germline V gene sequence: CDR1 MNHEY, CDR2 SVGAGI. The CDR3 bases are TGTGCCAGCAGTTACGGCTACAGGGGTGAGACTGAAGCTTTCTTT. It translates to CASSYGYRGETEAFF.

The V call is TRBV18, the J call TRBJ2-4; D is possibly TRBD2 (5 bases). V gave up 7 bases and J gave up 0 bases, with 10 bases separating them. The CDR3 spans 14 residues. Germline V gene lookup returns CDR1 KGHSH and CDR2 LQKENI. The CDR3: CASCRDLAKNIQYF. DNA for the CDR3: TGTGCCAGCTGTCGGGATCTAGCCAAAAACATTCAGTACTTC.

The chain employs TRBV27 and TRBJ2-7, with a weak D call TRBD2 (5 bases). Germline assignment: CDR1 MNHEY and CDR2 SMNVEV (reference sequence). The CDR3 has 15 residues. V gave up 0 bases and J gave up 6 bases, with 15 bases separating them. The CDR3 sequence: CASSLSLAAVSEQYF. DNA of the CDR3: TGTGCCAGCAGTTTATCCCTAGCTGCAGTGAGCGAGCAGTACTTC.

This sequence joins TRBV6-6 and TRBJ2-5; D unresolved. The CDR3 has 13 residues. V was shortened by 2 bases and J by 2 bases, with 6 bases between the two germline ends. Looked up from germline, CDR1 is MNHNY and CDR2 is SVGAGI (reference sequence). The CDR3, as DNA: TGTGCCAGCAGTTACGGAGAACAAGAGACCCAGTACTTC. Protein product: CASSYGEQETQYF.

V is TRBV5-4 and J is TRBJ2-3; TRBD2 agrees at 16 bases. Trimming took 6 bases from V and 9 from J; bases not matched to a gene: 7. CDR1 SGHNT and CDR2 YYREEE come from the germline V gene (reference sequence). This CDR3 spans 15 amino acids. This CDR3 reads CASTGGTSGRGTQYF. For the CDR3, the DNA is TGTGCCAGCACCGGAGGGACTAGCGGGAGGGGCACGCAGTATTTT. Using reference TRBV5-4 and TRBJ2-3 for the parts outside the CDR3, the full variable domain is ETGVTQSPTHLIKTRGQQVTLRCSSQSGHNTVSWYQQALGQGPQFIFQYYREEENGRGNFPPRFSGLQFPNYSSELNVNALELDDSALYLCASTGGTSGRGTQYFGPGTRLTVL.

This clone was seen a few times. The chain recombines TRBV13 with TRBJ2-3, with 8 bases that match TRBD2. V lost 6 bases, J lost 4 bases, and 12 bases stayed unmatched. Germline V gene lookup returns CDR1 PRHDT and CDR2 FYEKMQ (reference sequence). The CDR3 covers 16 residues. In nucleotides, the CDR3 is TGTGCCAGCAGGCGGGAGGATCTGCCCTCCCCAGATACGCAGTATTTT. Translating gives CASRREDLPSPDTQYF.

This clone showed up just a few times. V gene TRBV5-1 combines with J gene TRBJ2-5; the match to TRBD2 covers 10 bases. The CDR3 extends over 17 amino acids. The V gene end was trimmed by 0 bases and the J gene end by 4 bases; junction bases not matched to a gene: 9. Germline values: CDR1 SGHRS, CDR2 YFSETQ. The CDR3 reads CASSLAGTSATGETQYF. The CDR3 nucleotides are TGCGCCAGCAGCTTGGCCGGGACTAGCGCGACAGGAGAGACCCAGTACTTC.

The chain joins TRBV20-1 to TRBJ2-7, with no clear D. V shed 4 bases and J shed 9 bases, with 10 bases lying between them. From germline, CDR1 is DFQATT and CDR2 SNEGSKA (reference sequence). The CDR3 is made up of 10 amino acids. The CDR3 is CSAILGGQYF. The CDR3 nucleotides read TGCAGTGCTATTTTAGGCGGGCAGTACTTC.

V and J are TRBV6-5 and TRBJ1-1; D not resolved. Germline V gives CDR1 MNHEY, CDR2 SVGAGI. The CDR3 totals 14 residues. Trimming stripped 7 bases from V and 1 base from J, with 13 bases between. For the CDR3, the DNA is TGTGCCAGCATCCCTGGTACTTCGAACACTGAAGCTTTCTTT. It encodes CASIPGTSNTEAFF.

The rearrangement links TRBV6-5 to TRBJ1-2; TRBD1 agrees at 11 bases. The J segment lost 3 bases and the V segment lost 5 bases, leaving 2 bases of the junction unmatched. This CDR3 region has 14 residues. Germline V CDR1 and CDR2: MNHEY, SVGAGI. CDR3 sequence: CASSRTGGHYGYTF. In DNA form, the CDR3 reads TGTGCCAGCAGTCGGACAGGGGGCCACTATGGCTACACCTTC.

As concerns this clone: The identical CDR3 is also encoded by other nucleotide sequences in the sample. V gene TRBV20-1 combines with J gene TRBJ2-7; unclear D gene. The CDR3 is 11 amino acids. The germline gives CDR1 DFQATT, CDR2 SNEGSKA (reference sequence). The V and J ends lost 0 bases and 2 bases respectively, with 2 bases between them. The CDR3 DNA follows: TGCAGTGCTAGAGATACCTACGAGCAGTACTTC. Its protein product is CSARDTYEQYF.

In this sample, this clone turned up once. The V and J genes are TRBV5-1 and TRBJ2-3; the D gene is possibly TRBD2 (5 bases). CDR3 length: 17 amino acids. Germline V gene sequence: CDR1 SGHRS, CDR2 YFSETQ. Between the trimmed V and J ends, which lost 5 bases and 4 bases, there was a span of 23 bases. DNA of the CDR3: TGCGCCAGCAGTTCATTACCCGGGATAGAGCTCGCAGATACGCAGTATTTT. The encoded protein is CASSSLPGIELADTQYF.

The V call is TRBV10-2, the J call TRBJ2-6; 10 nucleotides match TRBD1. V was clipped by 7 bases and J by 0 bases; unmatched bases: 6. The germline gives CDR1 WSHSY, CDR2 SAAADI. There are 17 residues in the CDR3. The CDR3 sequence is CASTQGQGTSGANVLTF. CDR3 DNA: TGCGCCAGCACCCAGGGACAGGGGACCTCTGGGGCCAACGTCCTGACTTTC.

This chain links TRBV28 with TRBJ2-3, with TRBD2 as a possible D gene (6 bases). Germline assignment: CDR1 MDHEN and CDR2 SYDVKM. The ends were cut back, 2 bases at V and 2 bases at J, with 11 bases in the middle. The CDR3 loop spans 15 amino acids. The CDR3 DNA is TGTGCCAGCAGTTTAGGGGACTTCGTCACAGATACGCAGTATTTT. Its protein is CASSLGDFVTDTQYF.

This chain connects TRBV28 to TRBJ2-1; TRBD1 agrees at 9 bases. The CDR3 totals 14 residues. Germline values: CDR1 MDHEN, CDR2 SYDVKM. V lost 6 bases to trimming and J lost 4 bases; unmatched junction nucleotides: 4. The DNA of the CDR3 is TGTGCCAGCAGCGGGACAGGGCGGTACAATGAGCAGTTCTTC. It translates to CASSGTGRYNEQFF.

CDR3 sequence: CEPKRNYGYTF. As DNA, the CDR3 is TGTGAACCCAAGAGGAACTATGGCTACACCTTC. This chain joins TRBV25-1 and TRBJ1-2; D unresolved. The CDR3 runs to 11 residues. Germline-derived CDR1 and CDR2 are MGHDK and SYGVNS.

This clone was seen only once. The chain recombines TRBV14 with TRBJ1-6; D unresolved. The V and J ends lost 0 bases and 8 bases respectively, with 8 bases between them. This CDR3 is 14 amino acids long. Germline values: CDR1 SGHDN, CDR2 FVKESK. CDR3 DNA sequence: TGTGCCAGCAGCCAAGAAGCGGTCCATTCACCCCTCCACTTT. Translated: CASSQEAVHSPLHF.

The CDR3 loop is CAWTSGQGFYEQYF. The CDR3 DNA follows: TGTGCCTGGACCTCGGGACAGGGTTTCTACGAGCAGTACTTC. This sequence joins TRBV30 and TRBJ2-7; 9 bases align to TRBD1. V was pared by 4 bases and J by 3 bases, with 7 bases of the junction left unmatched. The CDR3 has 14 residues. Germline V gene lookup returns CDR1 GTSNPN and CDR2 SVGIG (reference sequence). Filled out from reference TRBV30 and TRBJ2-7, the complete variable domain reads SQTIHQWPATLVQPVGSPLSLECTVEGTSNPNLYWYRQAAGRGLQLLFYSVGIGQISSEVPQNLSASRPQDRQFILSSKKLLLSDSGFYLCAWTSGQGFYEQYFGPGTRLTVT.

In this sample, this clone turned up a few times. The rearrangement joins TRBV4-2 to TRBJ2-3; TRBD2 matches at 10 bases. J gave up 1 base and V 4 bases, and 2 bases lay outside the gene matches. Germline CDR1 reads LGHNA; CDR2 reads YNFKEQ. The CDR3 extends over 15 amino acids. The CDR3 loop is CASSLGTSGTDTQYF. The CDR3 nucleotides are TGTGCCAGCAGCCTCGGGACTAGCGGCACAGATACGCAGTATTTT.

The chain employs TRBV30 and TRBJ1-5; D not certain. The length of the CDR3 is 12 residues. The germline V gene encodes CDR1 GTSNPN and CDR2 SVGIG (reference sequence). The V and J ends lost 3 bases and 4 bases respectively, with 7 bases between them. CDR3 DNA: TGTGCCTGGAGCCCCCAAAATCAGCCCCAGCATTTT. Its translation is CAWSPQNQPQHF.